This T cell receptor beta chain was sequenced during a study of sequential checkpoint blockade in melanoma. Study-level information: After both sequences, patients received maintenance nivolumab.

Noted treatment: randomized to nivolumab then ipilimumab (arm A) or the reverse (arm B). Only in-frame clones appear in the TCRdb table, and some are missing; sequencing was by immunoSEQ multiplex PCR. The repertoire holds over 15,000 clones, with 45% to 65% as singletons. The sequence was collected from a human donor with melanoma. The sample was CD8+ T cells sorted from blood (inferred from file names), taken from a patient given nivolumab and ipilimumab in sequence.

The CDR3 sequence is CASSSNFGGQSYNEQFF. The CDR3 coding sequence is TGTGCCAGCAGCTCGAACTTCGGGGGACAGTCCTACAATGAGCAGTTCTTC. This rearrangement joins TRBV7-9 to TRBJ2-1; D may be TRBD1 (7 bases). Germline V gene data show CDR1 as SEHNR and CDR2 as FQNEAQ (reference sequence). The V end lost 4 bases, the J end lost 1 base, and 17 bases lay between the germline ends. This CDR3 contains 17 residues.